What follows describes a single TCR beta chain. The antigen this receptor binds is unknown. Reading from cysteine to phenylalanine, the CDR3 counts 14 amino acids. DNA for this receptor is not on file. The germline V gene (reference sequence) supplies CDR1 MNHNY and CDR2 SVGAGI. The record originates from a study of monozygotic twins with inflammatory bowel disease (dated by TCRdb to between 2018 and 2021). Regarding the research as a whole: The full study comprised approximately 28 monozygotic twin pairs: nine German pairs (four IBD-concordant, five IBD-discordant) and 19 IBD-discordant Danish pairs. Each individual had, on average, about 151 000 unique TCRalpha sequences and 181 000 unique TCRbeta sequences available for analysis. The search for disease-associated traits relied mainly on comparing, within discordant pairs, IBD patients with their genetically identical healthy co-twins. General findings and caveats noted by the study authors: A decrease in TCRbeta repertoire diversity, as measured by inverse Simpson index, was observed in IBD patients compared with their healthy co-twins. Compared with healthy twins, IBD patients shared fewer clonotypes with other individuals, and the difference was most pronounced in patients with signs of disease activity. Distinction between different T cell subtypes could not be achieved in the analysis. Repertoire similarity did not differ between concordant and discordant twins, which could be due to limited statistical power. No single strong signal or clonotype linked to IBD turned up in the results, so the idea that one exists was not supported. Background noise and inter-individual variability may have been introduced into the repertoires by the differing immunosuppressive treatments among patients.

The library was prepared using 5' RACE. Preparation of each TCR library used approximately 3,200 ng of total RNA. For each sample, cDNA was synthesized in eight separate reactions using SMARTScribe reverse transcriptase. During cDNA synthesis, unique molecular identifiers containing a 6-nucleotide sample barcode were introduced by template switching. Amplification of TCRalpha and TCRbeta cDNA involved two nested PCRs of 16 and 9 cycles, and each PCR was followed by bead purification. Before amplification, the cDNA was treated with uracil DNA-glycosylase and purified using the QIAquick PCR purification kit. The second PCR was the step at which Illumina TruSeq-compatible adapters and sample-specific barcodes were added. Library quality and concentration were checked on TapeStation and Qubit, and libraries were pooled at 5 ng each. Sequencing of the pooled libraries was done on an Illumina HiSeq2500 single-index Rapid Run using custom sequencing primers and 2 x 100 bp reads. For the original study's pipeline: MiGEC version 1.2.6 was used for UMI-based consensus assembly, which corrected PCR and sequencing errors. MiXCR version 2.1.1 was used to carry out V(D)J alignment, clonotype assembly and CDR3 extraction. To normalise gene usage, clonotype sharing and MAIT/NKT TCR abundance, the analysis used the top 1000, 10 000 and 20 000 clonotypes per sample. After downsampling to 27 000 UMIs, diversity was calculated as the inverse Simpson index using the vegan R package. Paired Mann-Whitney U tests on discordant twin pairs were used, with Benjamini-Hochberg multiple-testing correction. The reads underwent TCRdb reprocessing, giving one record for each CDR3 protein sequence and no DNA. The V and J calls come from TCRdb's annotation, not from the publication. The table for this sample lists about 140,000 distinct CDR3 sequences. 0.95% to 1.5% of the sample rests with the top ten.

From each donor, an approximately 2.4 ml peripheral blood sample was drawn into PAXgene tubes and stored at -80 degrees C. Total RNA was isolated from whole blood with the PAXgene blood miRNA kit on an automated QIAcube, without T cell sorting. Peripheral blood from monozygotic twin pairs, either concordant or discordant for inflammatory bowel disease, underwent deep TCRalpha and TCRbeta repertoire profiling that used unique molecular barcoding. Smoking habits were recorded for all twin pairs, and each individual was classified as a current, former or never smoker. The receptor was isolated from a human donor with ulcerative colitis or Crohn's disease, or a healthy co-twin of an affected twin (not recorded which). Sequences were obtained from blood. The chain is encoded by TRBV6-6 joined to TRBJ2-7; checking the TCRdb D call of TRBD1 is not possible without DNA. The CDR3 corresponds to CASSYEGTAKGQYF.